The T cell receptor (beta chain) under discussion was sequenced for a study of T-cell memory formation after mild COVID-19. Study findings and constraints: Clones shrinking from day 15 to 85 showed even CD4/CD8 mixes; later expanders tilted CD4+. The finding that pre-infection memory included some responding clones suggested that cross-reactive memory joined.

TCRdb reanalysed the 5' RACE reads using MiXCR and keeps one entry per CDR3 protein. The table shows fewer than 600,000 distinct CDR3 sequences, with about a fifth occurring only once. With regard to this clonotype: Its antigen is not known.

The receptor was isolated from an adult woman who had mild COVID-19 (a few samples of this study predate the infection). Cell type and time point are not known. Sample: PBMCs or a T cell subset sorted from them (not recorded which).

CDR3 region: CASSEVQPYNQPQHF. The CDR3 DNA is TGTGCCAGCAGTGAAGTGCAGCCTTACAATCAGCCCCAGCATTTT. This chain joins TRBV6-1 and TRBJ1-5; the D is unclear. The CDR3 is 15 amino acids. V was cut by 1 base and J by 3 bases, with 10 bases left in between. Germline V gene data show CDR1 as MNHNS and CDR2 as SASEGT.